This T cell receptor beta chain is from a study of T cell changes during pregnancy in multiple sclerosis. Germline CDR1 is SSHAT and CDR2 is FNYEAQ (reference sequence). This CDR3 region has 15 residues. On this clone: An end of the junction does not agree with germline; a read error may underlie this.

Using immunoSEQ multiplex PCR, the repertoire was profiled, and TCRdb retains in-frame clones only, with some absent. This table holds almost 50,000 clones, around 93% found once. The sequence derives from a female donor with multiple sclerosis, enrolled in a pregnancy study. The starting material was CD8+ T cells from peripheral blood mononuclear cells, obtained after pregnancy. The chain uses TRBV7-7 and TRBJ2-1; D is ambiguous. CDR3 amino acids: CASSLEAGYHNEQFF. As DNA, the CDR3 is TGTGCTAGCAGCTTAGAGGCAGGTTATCACAATGAGCAGTTCTTC.